This T cell receptor beta chain was sequenced for a study of response to subunit inactivated influenza vaccine. Study findings and constraints: New T cells are recruited in small numbers by each seasonal influenza vaccination, according to the authors' suggestion.

From germline, CDR1 is MGHRA and CDR2 YSYEKL. V dropped 0 bases and J dropped 3 bases, with 12 bases sitting between them. The CDR3 spans 15 residues. This clonotype appeared many times. Its target is not known. TCRdb re-analysed the RT-PCR reads in MiXCR, keeping a single row per CDR3 protein. The table has roughly 790,000 distinct CDR3 sequences, 20% to 25% seen once. The chain combines TRBV4-1 with TRBJ2-7; D ambiguous. The sample consisted of PBMCs from blood, taken approximately 5 days after vaccination. The source of this sequence is a man aged 50 or older who received an inactivated influenza vaccine. CDR3 sequence: CASSQDQVRYYEQYF. The DNA for the CDR3 is TGCGCCAGCAGCCAAGATCAAGTAAGATACTACGAGCAGTACTTC.